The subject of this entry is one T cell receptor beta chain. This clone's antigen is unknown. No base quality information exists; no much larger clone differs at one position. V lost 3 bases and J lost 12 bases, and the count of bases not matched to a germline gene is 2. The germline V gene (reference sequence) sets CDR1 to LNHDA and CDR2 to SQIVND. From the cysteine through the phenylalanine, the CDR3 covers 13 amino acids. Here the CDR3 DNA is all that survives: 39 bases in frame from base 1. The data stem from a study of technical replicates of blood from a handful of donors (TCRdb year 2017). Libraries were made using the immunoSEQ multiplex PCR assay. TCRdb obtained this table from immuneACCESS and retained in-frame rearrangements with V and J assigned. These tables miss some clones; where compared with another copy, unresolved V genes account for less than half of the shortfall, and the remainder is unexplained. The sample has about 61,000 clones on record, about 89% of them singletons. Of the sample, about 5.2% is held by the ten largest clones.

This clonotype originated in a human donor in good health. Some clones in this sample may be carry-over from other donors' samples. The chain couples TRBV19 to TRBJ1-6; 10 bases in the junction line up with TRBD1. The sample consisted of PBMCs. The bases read TGTGCCAGTAGTATGGGGACAGGGGTACCCCTCCACTTT. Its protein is CASSMGTGVPLHF.